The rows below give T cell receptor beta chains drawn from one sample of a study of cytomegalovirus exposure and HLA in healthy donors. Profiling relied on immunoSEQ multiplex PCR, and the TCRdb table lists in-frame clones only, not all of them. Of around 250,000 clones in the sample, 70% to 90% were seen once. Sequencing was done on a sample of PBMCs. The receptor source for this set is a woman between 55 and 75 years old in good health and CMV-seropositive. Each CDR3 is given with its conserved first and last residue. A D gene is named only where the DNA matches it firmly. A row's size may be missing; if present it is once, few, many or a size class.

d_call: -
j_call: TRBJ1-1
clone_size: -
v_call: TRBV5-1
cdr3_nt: TGCGCCAGCAGCTTGGTAGGGGACACTGAAGCTTTCTTT
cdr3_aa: CASSLVGDTEAFF

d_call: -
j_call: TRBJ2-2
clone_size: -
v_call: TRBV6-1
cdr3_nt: TGTGCCAGCAGTCCTGCTAGGAGGACCGGGGAGCTGTTTTTT
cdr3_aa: CASSPARRTGELFF

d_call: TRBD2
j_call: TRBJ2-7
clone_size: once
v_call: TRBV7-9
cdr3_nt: TGTTCCAGCAGCTTAGGGGGCAGCGGGGGGTCCTACGAGCAGTACTTC
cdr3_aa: CSSSLGGSGGSYEQYF

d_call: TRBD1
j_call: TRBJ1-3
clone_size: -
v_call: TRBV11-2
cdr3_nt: TGTGCCAGCGGACAGGGAGGAGGAAACACCATATATTTT
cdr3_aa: CASGQGGGNTIYF

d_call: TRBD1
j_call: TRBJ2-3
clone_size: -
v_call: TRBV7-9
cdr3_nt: TGTGCCAGCAGTACGGGACAGGGGACAGATACGCAGTATTTT
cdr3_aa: CASSTGQGTDTQYF

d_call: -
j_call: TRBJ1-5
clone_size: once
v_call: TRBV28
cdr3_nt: TGTGCCAGCAGTTTTACAGGGCAGCCCCAGCATTTT
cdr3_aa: CASSFTGQPQHF

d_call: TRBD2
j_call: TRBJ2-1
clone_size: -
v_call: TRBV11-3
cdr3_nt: TGTGCCAGCAGCTCATCAACCGGGACTAGCGGTGGTAATGAGCAGTTCTTC
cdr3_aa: CASSSSTGTSGGNEQFF

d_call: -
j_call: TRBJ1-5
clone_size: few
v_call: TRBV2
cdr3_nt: TGTGCCGGGGGGACGGTAAGCAATCAGCCCCAGCATTTT
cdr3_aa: CAGGTVSNQPQHF

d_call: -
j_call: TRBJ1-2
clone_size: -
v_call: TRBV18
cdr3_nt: TGTGCCAGCTCGGTCGACAGAGAGGGCTACACCTTC
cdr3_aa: CASSVDREGYTF

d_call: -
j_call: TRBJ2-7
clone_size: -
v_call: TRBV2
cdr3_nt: TGTGCCAGCAACACCGGGACTTCTGAGCAGTACTTC
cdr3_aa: CASNTGTSEQYF

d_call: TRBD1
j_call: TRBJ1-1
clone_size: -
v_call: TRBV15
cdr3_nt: TGTGCCACCAGCAGAATAAGACAGGGACAAAATGAAGCTTTCTTT
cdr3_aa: CATSRIRQGQNEAFF

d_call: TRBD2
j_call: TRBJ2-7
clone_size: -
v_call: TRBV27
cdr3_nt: TGTGCCAGCAGTTTGCGGGAGGGGTACGAGCAGTACTTC
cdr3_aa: CASSLREGYEQYF

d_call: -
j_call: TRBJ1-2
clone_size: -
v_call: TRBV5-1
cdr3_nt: TGCGCCAGCAGCCCGGCGGGCAGGCAGGACTATGGCTACACCTTC
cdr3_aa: CASSPAGRQDYGYTF

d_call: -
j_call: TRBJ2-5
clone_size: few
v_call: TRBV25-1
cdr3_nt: TGTGCCAGCAGTGAGGCGAGGGGGTACCAAGAGACCCAGTACTTC
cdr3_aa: CASSEARGYQETQYF

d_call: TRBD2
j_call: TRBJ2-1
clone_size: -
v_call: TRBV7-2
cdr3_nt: TGTGCCAGCAGCTTTAGGACTAGCCGGGATGAGCAGTTCTTC
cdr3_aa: CASSFRTSRDEQFF

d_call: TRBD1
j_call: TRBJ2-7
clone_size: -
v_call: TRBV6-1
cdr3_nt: TGTGCCAGCAGTGCATCGGGACAGGGAAGCGAGCAGTACTTC
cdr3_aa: CASSASGQGSEQYF

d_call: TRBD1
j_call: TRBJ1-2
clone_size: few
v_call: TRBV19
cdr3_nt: TGTGCCAGTAGTATAGGACAGGGGCCCACACATGGCTACACCTTC
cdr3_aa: CASSIGQGPTHGYTF

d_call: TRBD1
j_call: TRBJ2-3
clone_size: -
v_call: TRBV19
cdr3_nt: TGTGCCAGTAGTACGGGACAGGGATCGGCCAGCACAGATACGCAGTATTTT
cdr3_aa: CASSTGQGSASTDTQYF

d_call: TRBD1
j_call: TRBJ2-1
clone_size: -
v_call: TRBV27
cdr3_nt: TGTGCCAGCAGTTTGGACAGGGGGAACAATGAGCAGTTCTTC
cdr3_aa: CASSLDRGNNEQFF

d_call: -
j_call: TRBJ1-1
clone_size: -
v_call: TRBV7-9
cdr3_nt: TGTGCCAGCAGCCTGTTACAGGTGAACACTGAAGCTTTCTTT
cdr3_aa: CASSLLQVNTEAFF

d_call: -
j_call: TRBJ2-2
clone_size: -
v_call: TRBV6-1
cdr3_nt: TGTGCCAGCAGTGTGGGCGGGACCGGGGAGCTGTTTTTT
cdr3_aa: CASSVGGTGELFF

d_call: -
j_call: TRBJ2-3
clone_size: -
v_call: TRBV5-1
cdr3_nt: TGCGCCAGCAGCTTGGCGGGCACAGATACGCAGTATTTT
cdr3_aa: CASSLAGTDTQYF

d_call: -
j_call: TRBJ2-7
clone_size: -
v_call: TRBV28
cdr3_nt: TGTGCCAGCAGGGACAATTACGAGCAGTACTTC
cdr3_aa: CASRDNYEQYF

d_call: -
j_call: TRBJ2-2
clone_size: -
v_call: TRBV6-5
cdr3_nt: TGTGCCAGCAGTTACCGGGACGGGGGGCTGTTTTTT
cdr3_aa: CASSYRDGGLFF

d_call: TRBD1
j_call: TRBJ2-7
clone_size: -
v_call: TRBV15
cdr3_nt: TGTGCCACCAGCAGAGGAGGACAGGGATCGGAGGAGCAGTACTTC
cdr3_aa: CATSRGGQGSEEQYF

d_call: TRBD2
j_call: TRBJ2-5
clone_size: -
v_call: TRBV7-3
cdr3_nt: TGTGCCAGCAGCTTAGGGCTAGCGGTCCAAGAGACCCAGTACTTC
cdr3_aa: CASSLGLAVQETQYF

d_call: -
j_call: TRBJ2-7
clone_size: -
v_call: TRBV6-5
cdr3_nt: TGTGCCATTCGGGGTCTCGGGGACGAGCAGTACTTC
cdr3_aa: CAIRGLGDEQYF

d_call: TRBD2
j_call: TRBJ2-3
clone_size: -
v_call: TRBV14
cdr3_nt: TGTGCCAGCAGCCAAGGGATGGGACTAGCGGTAAGAGGAGGAGATACGCAGTATTTT
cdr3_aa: CASSQGMGLAVRGGDTQYF

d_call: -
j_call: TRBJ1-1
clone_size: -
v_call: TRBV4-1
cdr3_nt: TGCGCCAGCAGCCAAGATCTTGAGGAGGAAGCTTTCTTT
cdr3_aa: CASSQDLEEEAFF

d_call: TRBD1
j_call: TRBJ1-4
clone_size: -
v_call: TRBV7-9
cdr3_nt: TGTGCCAGCCTTCCGGGGACAGGAGCCGAAAAACTGTTTTTT
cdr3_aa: CASLPGTGAEKLFF

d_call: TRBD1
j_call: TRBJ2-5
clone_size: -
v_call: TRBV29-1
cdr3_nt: TGCAGCGTTGAAGATCAACAGGGGGTACGAGAGACCCAGTACTTC
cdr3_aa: CSVEDQQGVRETQYF

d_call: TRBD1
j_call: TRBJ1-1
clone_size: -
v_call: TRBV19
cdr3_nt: TGTGCCAGTAGTATAACAGGGGGCGGGGAAGCTTTCTTT
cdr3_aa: CASSITGGGEAFF

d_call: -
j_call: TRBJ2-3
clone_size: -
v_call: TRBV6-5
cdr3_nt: TGTGCCAGTCGGGGACTTTCCTACACAGATACGCAGTATTTT
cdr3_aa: CASRGLSYTDTQYF

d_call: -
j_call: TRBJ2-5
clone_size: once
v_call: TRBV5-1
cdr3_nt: TGCGCCAGCAGCTTTTGGGGCCAGGACCAAGAGACCCAGTACTTC
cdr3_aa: CASSFWGQDQETQYF

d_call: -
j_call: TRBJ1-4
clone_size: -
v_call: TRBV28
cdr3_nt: TGTGCCAGCAGTTTAGCGGGTAGCAGCCTAGCAACTAATGAAAAACTGTTTTTT
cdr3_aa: CASSLAGSSLATNEKLFF

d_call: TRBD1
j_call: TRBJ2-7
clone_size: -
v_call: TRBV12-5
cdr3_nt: TGTGCTAGTGTCCTGACAGGGACCTACGAGCAGTACTTC
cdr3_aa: CASVLTGTYEQYF

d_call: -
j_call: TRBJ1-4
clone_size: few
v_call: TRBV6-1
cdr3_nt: TGTGCCAGCAGTGTTGCAGGGAATGAAAAACTGTTTTTT
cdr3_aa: CASSVAGNEKLFF

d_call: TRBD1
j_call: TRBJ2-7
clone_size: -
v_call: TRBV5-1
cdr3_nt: TGCGCCAGCAGCTTGAGCCCTGGGACAGGAACCTACGAGCAGTACTTC
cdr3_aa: CASSLSPGTGTYEQYF

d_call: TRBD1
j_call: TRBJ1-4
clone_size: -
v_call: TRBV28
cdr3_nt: TGTGCCAGCAGTTTATTGACAGGGATGAATGAAAAACTGTTTTTT
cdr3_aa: CASSLLTGMNEKLFF

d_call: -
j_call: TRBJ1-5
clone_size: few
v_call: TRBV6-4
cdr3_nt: TGTGCCAGCAGTTCCACACAGGGATGGAGCAATCAGCCCCAGCATTTT
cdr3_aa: CASSSTQGWSNQPQHF

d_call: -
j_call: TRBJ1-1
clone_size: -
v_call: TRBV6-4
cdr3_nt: TGTGCCAGCAGTGCGGAGATGAACACTGAAGCTTTCTTT
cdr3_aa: CASSAEMNTEAFF

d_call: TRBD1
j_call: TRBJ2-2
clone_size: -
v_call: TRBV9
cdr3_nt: TGTGCCAGCAGCGACCACAGGGGATCGAACACCGGGGAGCTGTTTTTT
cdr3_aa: CASSDHRGSNTGELFF

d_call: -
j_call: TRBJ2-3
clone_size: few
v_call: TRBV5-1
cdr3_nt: TGCGCCAGCAGCTCTTTAGCGTATCCTAGCACAGATACGCAGTATTTT
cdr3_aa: CASSSLAYPSTDTQYF

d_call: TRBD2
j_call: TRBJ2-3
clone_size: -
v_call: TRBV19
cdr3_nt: TGTGCCAGTAGTAGCGGGACTAGTTACACAGATACGCAGTATTTT
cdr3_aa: CASSSGTSYTDTQYF

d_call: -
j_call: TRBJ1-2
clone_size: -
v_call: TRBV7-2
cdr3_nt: TGTGCCAGCAGCCCTAGGGGAGGGGACTATGGCTACACCTTC
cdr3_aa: CASSPRGGDYGYTF

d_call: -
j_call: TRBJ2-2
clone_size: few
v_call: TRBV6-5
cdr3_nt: TGTGCCAGCAGTCCCGGGATCTCGCGGACCGGGGAGCTGTTTTTT
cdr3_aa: CASSPGISRTGELFF

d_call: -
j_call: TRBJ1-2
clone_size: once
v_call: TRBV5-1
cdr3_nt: TGCGCCAGCAGCTTTGCGGATTCCTACTATGGCTACACCTTC
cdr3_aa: CASSFADSYYGYTF

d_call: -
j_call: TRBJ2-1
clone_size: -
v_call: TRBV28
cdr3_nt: TGTGCCACGGTATTTTTGGATGAGCAGTTCTTC
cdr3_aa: CATVFLDEQFF

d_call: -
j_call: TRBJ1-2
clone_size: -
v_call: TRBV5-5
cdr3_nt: TGTGCCAGCAGCGACACGGACAGCGGCTACACCTTC
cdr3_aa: CASSDTDSGYTF

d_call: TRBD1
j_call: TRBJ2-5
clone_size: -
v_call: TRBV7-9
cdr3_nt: TGTGCCAGCAGCTCCGGGACAGGGGAAGAGACCCAGTACTTC
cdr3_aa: CASSSGTGEETQYF